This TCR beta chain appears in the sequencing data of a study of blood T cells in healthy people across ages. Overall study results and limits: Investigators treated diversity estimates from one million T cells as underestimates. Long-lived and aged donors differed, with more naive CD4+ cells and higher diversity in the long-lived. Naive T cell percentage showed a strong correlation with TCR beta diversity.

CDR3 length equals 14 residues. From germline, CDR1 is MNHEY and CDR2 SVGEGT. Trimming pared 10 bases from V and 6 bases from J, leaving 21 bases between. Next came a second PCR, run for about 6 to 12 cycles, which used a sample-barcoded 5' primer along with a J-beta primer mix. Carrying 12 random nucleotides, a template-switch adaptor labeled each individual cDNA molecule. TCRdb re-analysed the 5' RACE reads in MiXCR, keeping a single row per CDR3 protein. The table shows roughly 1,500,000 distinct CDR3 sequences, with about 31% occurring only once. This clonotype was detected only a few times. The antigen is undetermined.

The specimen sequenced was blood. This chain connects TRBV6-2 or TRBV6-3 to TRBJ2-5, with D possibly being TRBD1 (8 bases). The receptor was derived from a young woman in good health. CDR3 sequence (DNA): TGTGCCACCCTCTACAGGGGGGGCGCAAAGACCCAGTACTTC. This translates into CATLYRGGAKTQYF.